This T cell receptor beta chain was retrieved from a study of persistence of HIV-infected CD4 T cells. Anti-CD3/anti-CD28 beads served as a nonspecific positive control stimulus. Responding CD4+ T cells were sorted by upregulation of both CD40 ligand and CD69. An approximately 17-hour stimulation of CD8-depleted PBMCs used anti-CD28/CD49d costimulation, CD40-blocking antibody and enfuvirtide. The libraries were made with immunoSEQ version 4 in survey mode. Template was genomic DNA at 10 ng/uL, with up to 1 ug used per sample. Produced via immunoSEQ multiplex PCR; TCRdb's table is partial and in-frame only. The sample carries approximately 45,000 clones, approximately 90% recorded once. The CDR3 extends over 13 amino acids. CDR1 is SGHTA and CDR2 is FQGTGA in the germline V gene. The germline V and J ends were trimmed by 3 bases and 2 bases, with 7 bases remaining between them. Study-wide results and caveats: Antigen-responding cells were enriched for degenerate expanded CDR3beta sequences. TCRbeta richness was lower in CMV- and Gag-responding cells than in anti-CD3/anti-CD28-responding cells.

A note on this clone: Its antigen is as yet unknown.

The gene calls are TRBV7-3 and TRBJ1-1, with D unclear. This TCR derives from an adult woman with HIV who was CMV-seropositive. Sequenced material: CD4+ T cells sorted from PBMCs after approximately 20-hour stimulation, taken from a patient who received antiretroviral therapy. The CDR3 nucleotides are TGTGCCAGCAGCTTCAGTCCCAACACTGAAGCTTTCTTT. Translating gives CASSFSPNTEAFF.